A few counts support the clone carrying this TCR beta chain. Antigen specificity is unknown. The data stem from a study of T cells after yellow fever vaccination. Study overall: Some fractions had low cell numbers, and these were prepared with SMART-Seq v4 Ultra Low Input. Study-wide points: It was a weaker secondary response, yet one that peaked faster, at day 5 versus 15.

Making TCR cDNA involved 5'RACE template switching, which added UMIs and a universal primer site. Using its own MiXCR run on the 5' RACE reads, TCRdb lists one record per CDR3 protein. This sample has hundreds of thousands of distinct CDR3 sequences, with about 12% found just once. Between the trimmed V and J ends, which lost 2 bases and 1 base, there was a span of 12 bases. The CDR3 runs to 14 residues. Germline CDR1 is DFQATT and CDR2 is SNEGSKA (reference sequence). This specimen consisted of PBMCs, obtained on the day of the yellow fever booster vaccination. The origin of this receptor is a man younger than 40 who received the YFV17D yellow fever vaccine. The chain uses TRBV20-1 and TRBJ2-7; the D call may be TRBD1 or TRBD2 (5 bases each). The CDR3 DNA is TGCAGTGCTAGAACCGGGACGGATTCCTACGAGCAGTACTTC. Encoded protein: CSARTGTDSYEQYF.